In its sample, the clone carrying this TCR beta chain was seen a few times. The antigen remains unidentified. This entry is derived from a study of T-cell memory formation after mild COVID-19. Points from the study as a whole: A second wave of clones peaked on day 37, and their SARS-CoV-2 specificity went unconfirmed. A subset of responding clones appeared in pre-infection memory, suggesting cross-reactive memory joined. CD4+ contracting clones lay mainly in CM and EM, CD8+ ones in EMRA.

The V gene lost 10 bases and the J gene lost 0 bases, with 14 bases spanning the gap. The CDR3 spans 14 residues. The V gene's germline CDR1 is ENHRY and CDR2 SYGVKD. TCRdb used MiXCR to reprocess the 5' RACE reads, holding one entry per CDR3 protein. This table has around 410,000 distinct CDR3 sequences, 23% appearing once. The genes are TRBV10-3 and TRBJ2-3; D is undetermined. The material sequenced was PBMCs or a T cell subset sorted from them (not recorded which). The clonotype comes from an adult woman who had mild COVID-19 (a few samples of this study predate the infection). Cell type and time point are not known. Here the CDR3 reads CATSLSSSTDTQYF. CDR3 nucleotides: TGTGCCACGTCGCTGTCCTCTAGCACAGATACGCAGTATTTT.